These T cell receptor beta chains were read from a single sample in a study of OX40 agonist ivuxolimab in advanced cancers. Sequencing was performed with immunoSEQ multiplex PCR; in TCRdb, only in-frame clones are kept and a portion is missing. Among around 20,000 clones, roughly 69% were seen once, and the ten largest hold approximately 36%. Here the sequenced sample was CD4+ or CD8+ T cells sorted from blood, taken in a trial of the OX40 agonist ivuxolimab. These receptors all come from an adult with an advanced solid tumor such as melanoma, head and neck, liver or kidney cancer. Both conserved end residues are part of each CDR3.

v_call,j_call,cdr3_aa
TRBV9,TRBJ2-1,CASSAGQATHNNEQFF
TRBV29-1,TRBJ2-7,CSAGEGSSYEQYF
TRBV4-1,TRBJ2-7,CASSQDTSQTYEQYF
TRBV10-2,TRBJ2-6,CASSHGLAWSGANVLTF
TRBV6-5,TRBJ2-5,CASSPGGPQETQYF
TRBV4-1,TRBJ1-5,CASSQDPTGGQPQHF
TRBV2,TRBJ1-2,CASSNRDSSDAVYGYTF
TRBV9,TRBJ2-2,CASSVTGDTGELFF
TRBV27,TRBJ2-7,CASSYPGSYEQYF
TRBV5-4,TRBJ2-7,CASSLGVESYEQYF
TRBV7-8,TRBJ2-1,CASSIPGGSSYNEQFF
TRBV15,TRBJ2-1,CATSKEAPYNEQFF
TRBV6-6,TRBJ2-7,CASSYSIPDLYEQYF
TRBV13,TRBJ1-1,CASRITGGDTEAFF
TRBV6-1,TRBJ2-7,CASSAVAGMNEQYF
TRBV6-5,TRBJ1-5,CASSPGQGVGQPQHF
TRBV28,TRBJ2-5,CASSFRLGRGQETQYF
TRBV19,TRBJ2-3,CASSSGDFTDTQYF
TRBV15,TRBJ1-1,CATSRVQDTEAFF
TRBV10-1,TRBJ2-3,CASSSGTGRTDTQYF
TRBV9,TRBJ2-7,CASSQLAGSYEQYF
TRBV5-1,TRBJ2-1,CASSPIQGAGNEQFF
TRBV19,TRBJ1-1,CASRGLGVEAFF
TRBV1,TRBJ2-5,CTSPIETQYF
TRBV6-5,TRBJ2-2,CASSYGEGELFF
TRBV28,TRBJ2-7,CASSGTGIYEQYF
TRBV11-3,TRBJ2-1,CASTPRESNEQFF
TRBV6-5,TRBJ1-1,CASSPGGYTEAFF
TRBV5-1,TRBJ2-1,CASSPEGGGPNEQFF
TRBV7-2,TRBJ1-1,CASSGSSNTEAFF
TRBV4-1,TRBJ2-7,CASSQGGQGSDEQYF
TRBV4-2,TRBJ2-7,CASSQETDSLFYEQYF
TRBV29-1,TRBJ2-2,CSAGDRETGELFF
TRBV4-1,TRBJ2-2,CASSQEPGYLAATGELFF
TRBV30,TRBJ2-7,CAWSVGAGSYEQYF
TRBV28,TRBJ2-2,CASSSLGSGTAGELFF
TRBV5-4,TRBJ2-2,CASSLNGVGGELFF
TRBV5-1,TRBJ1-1,CASSRALGENTEAFF
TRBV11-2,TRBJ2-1,CASSIGLVAEQFF
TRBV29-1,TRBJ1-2,CSVRTGDPKIHGYTF
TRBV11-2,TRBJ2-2,CASRTTGGTGELFF
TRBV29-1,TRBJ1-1,CSVPQDSREAFF
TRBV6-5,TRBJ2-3,CASSLGRLPDTQYF
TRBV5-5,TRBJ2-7,CASSLLTGGINEQYF
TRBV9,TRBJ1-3,CASSAATGYGNTIYF
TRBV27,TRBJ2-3,CASSLTVVADTQYF
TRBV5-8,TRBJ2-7,CASSQGTAAYEQYF
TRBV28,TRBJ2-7,CASKETQSLYEQYF
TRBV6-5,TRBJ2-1,CASSYPPSYNEQFF
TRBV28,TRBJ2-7,CASSPRPGTGPYEQYF
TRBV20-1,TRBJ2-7,CSSRDSYEQYF
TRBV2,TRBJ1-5,CASRMENQPQHF
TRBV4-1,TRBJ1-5,CASSQDLTGIYQPQHF
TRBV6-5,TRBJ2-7,CASSFRNLDEQYF
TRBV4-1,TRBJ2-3,CASSQVVTSSTDTQYF
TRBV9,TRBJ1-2,CASSVGPDYGYTF
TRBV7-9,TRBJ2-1,CASSYGTNYNEQFF
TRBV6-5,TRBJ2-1,CASSPSGDSYNEQFF
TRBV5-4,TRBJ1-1,CASSREPSSEAFF